This TCR beta chain was sequenced during a study of Graves' ophthalmopathy and Graves' hyperthyroidism. This clonotype was seen many times. Scientists amplified the TCR beta CDR3 regions from RNA transcripts. Scientists carried out first-round RT-PCR using HTBI primers and then a second-round multiplex PCR. Via MiXCR, TCRdb re-called the multiplex PCR reads, giving one row per CDR3 protein. The table records around 400,000 distinct CDR3 sequences, under 25% of them present only once. Germline CDR1 and CDR2: MGHDK and SYGVNS. After removal of 5 bases from V and 5 bases from J, the junction contained 7 bases not matched to a gene. CDR3 length: 15 residues.

The rearrangement joins TRBV25-1 to TRBJ2-2, with 8 bases that match TRBD1. Sequenced: peripheral blood. This sequence was found in a woman younger than 35 with stable Graves' hyperthyroidism. The chain's CDR3 is CASSPRTGRTGELFF. The CDR3, as DNA: TGTGCCAGCAGTCCACGGACAGGGCGAACCGGGGAGCTGTTTTTT.